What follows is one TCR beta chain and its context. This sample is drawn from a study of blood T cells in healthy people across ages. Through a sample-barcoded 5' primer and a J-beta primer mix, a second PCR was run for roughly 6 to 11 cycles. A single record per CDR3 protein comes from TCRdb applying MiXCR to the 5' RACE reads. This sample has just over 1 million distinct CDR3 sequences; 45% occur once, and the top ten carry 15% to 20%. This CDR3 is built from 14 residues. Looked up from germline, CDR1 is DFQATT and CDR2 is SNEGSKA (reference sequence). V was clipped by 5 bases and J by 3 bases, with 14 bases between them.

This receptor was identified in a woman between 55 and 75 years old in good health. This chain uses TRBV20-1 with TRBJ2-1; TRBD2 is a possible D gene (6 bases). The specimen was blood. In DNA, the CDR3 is TGCAGTGCTGGGGGGAGTTCCTTCTACAATGAGCAGTTCTTC. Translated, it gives CSAGGSSFYNEQFF.